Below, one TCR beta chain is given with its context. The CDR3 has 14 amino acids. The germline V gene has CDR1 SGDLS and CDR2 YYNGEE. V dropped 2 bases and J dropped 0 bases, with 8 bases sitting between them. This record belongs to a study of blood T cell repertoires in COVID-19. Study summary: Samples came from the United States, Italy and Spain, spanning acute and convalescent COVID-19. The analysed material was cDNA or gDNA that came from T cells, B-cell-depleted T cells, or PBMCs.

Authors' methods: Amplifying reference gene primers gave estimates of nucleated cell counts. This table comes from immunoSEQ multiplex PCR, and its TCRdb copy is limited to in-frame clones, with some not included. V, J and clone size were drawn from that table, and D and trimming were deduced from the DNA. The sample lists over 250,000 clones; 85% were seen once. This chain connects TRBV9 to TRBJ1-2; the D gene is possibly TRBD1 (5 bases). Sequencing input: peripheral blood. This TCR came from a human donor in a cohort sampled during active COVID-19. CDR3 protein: CASSVGTSNYGYTF. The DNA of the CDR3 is TGTGCCAGCAGCGTGGGGACTTCTAACTATGGCTACACCTTC.